The entry that follows covers one T cell receptor (beta chain) sequence. Its target is unknown. This sample is part of a study of shared clonotypes between healthy human individuals. Broader study findings: Shared clonotypes: about 5% naive CD4, about 3.3% naive CD8, about 2.5% memory CD4, approximately 0.4% memory CD8.

V was trimmed by 1 base and J by 0 bases, leaving 9 bases between them. The CDR3 has 15 amino acids. Per germline, CDR1 LGHNA and CDR2 YNFKEQ. Sequencing was performed with immunoSEQ multiplex PCR; in TCRdb, only in-frame clones are kept and a portion is missing. The sample records around 700,000 clones, around 67% being singletons. The rearrangement joins TRBV4-2 to TRBJ1-1, with D maybe TRBD1 (5 bases). This receptor was obtained from a woman in her 30s in good health. The sample comprised memory CD4+ T cells sorted from blood. Regarding subset: CD45RA-negative fraction. The CDR3 nucleotides are TGTGCCAGCAGCCAAGCCGGGACGATGAACACTGAAGCTTTCTTT. Its translation: CASSQAGTMNTEAFF.